This TCR beta chain was profiled in a study of CD8 T cells in Susac syndrome. RNA totalling roughly 0.45 to 1 ug underwent reverse transcription with random hexamers. In TCRdb, the immunoSEQ multiplex PCR reads were re-called with MiXCR into one record per CDR3 protein. The table includes about 280,000 distinct CDR3 sequences, 70% to 90% detected once. Trimming took 7 bases from V and 1 from J, leaving 4 bases between them. The CDR3 sequence is 11 residues long. The germline V gene has CDR1 SNHLY and CDR2 FYNNEI. The receptor's source is a human donor with multiple sclerosis. The source material was CD8+ T cells from PBMCs. The chain joins TRBV2 to TRBJ1-1; D remains ambiguous. This CDR3 reads CASIPNTEAFF. CDR3 DNA: TGTGCCAGCATTCCGAACACTGAAGCTTTCTTT. The whole variable domain, remainder taken from reference TRBV2 and TRBJ1-1, is EPEVTQTPSHQVTQMGQEVILRCVPISNHLYFYWYRQILGQKVEFLVSFYNNEISEKSEIFDDQFSVERPDGSNFTLKIRSTKLEDSAMYFCASIPNTEAFFGQGTRLTVV.